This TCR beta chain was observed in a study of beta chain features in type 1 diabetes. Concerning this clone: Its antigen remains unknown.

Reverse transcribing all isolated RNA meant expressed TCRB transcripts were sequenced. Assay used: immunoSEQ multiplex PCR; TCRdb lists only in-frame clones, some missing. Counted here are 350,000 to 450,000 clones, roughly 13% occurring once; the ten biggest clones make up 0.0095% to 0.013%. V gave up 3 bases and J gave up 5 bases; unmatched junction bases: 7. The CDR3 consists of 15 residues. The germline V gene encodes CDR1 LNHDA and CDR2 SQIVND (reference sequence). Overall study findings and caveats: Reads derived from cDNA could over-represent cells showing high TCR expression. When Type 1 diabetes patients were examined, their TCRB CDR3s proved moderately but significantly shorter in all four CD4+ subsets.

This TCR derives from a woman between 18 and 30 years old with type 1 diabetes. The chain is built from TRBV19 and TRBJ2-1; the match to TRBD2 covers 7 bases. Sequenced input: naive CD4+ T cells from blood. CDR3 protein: CASSISRGRDNEQFF. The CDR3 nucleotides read TGTGCCAGTAGTATCTCCCGGGGGAGGGACAATGAGCAGTTCTTC.